These T cell receptor beta chains were read from a single sample in a study of TIL therapy for anti-PD-1-resistant metastatic lung cancer. Profiling relied on immunoSEQ multiplex PCR, and the TCRdb table lists in-frame clones only, not all of them. Of 25,000 to 30,000 clones in the sample, 72% were seen once. Sequencing was performed on tumor tissue, taken at baseline. These TCRs come from a person between 25 and 80 years old with non-small cell lung cancer. Both conserved end residues are part of each CDR3. D genes are given only for firm matches. Clone size appears in some rows only: once, few, many, or a class for an expanded clone.

v_gene: TRBV5-4; j_gene: TRBJ1-1; abundance: NA; d_gene: NA; CDR3nt: TGTGCCAGCACCGAGCAGGGCTACACTGAAGCTTTCTTT; CDR3aa: CASTEQGYTEAFF
v_gene: TRBV6-4; j_gene: TRBJ2-1; abundance: NA; d_gene: TRBD2; CDR3nt: TGTGCCAGCAGCCGCCGTCCGGGACTAGCGGGGGGCTACAATGAGCAGTTCTTC; CDR3aa: CASSRRPGLAGGYNEQFF
v_gene: TRBV6-5; j_gene: TRBJ2-3; abundance: once; d_gene: NA; CDR3nt: TGTGCCAGCAGTTACGGCGATACGCAGTATTTT; CDR3aa: CASSYGDTQYF
v_gene: TRBV29-1; j_gene: TRBJ2-7; abundance: NA; d_gene: TRBD2; CDR3nt: TGCAGCGTTGAACCGGGGGGGAACGAGCAGTACTTC; CDR3aa: CSVEPGGNEQYF
v_gene: TRBV19; j_gene: TRBJ1-2; abundance: NA; d_gene: NA; CDR3nt: TGTGCCAGCGGGGCGATTTTAGGGCCCTATGGCTACACCTTC; CDR3aa: CASGAILGPYGYTF
v_gene: TRBV25-1; j_gene: TRBJ1-6; abundance: NA; d_gene: NA; CDR3nt: TGTGCCAGCAGTGAGTCCTATAATTCACCCCTCCACTTT; CDR3aa: CASSESYNSPLHF
v_gene: TRBV6-5; j_gene: TRBJ1-4; abundance: NA; d_gene: NA; CDR3nt: TGTGCCAGCAGTTACCGTACAGCAACTAATGAAAAACTGTTTTTT; CDR3aa: CASSYRTATNEKLFF
v_gene: TRBV5-3; j_gene: TRBJ2-3; abundance: once; d_gene: TRBD1; CDR3nt: TGTGCCAGAAGCCCGGAATTCCAAGACAGGGAAGTTACAGATACGCAGTATTTT; CDR3aa: CARSPEFQDREVTDTQYF
v_gene: TRBV5-1; j_gene: TRBJ2-5; abundance: few; d_gene: NA; CDR3nt: TGCGCCAGCAGCTTGGCGGGGACCCTCGAAGAGACCCAGTACTTC; CDR3aa: CASSLAGTLEETQYF
v_gene: TRBV5-5; j_gene: TRBJ2-5; abundance: NA; d_gene: TRBD1; CDR3nt: TGTGCCAGCAGGTTTGAGCCGACAGGGCAAGAGACCCAGTACTTC; CDR3aa: CASRFEPTGQETQYF
v_gene: TRBV18; j_gene: TRBJ2-7; abundance: few; d_gene: NA; CDR3nt: TGTGCCAGCTCCCGGGGCAGTGAAGAGACCGAGCAGTACTTC; CDR3aa: CASSRGSEETEQYF
v_gene: TRBV27; j_gene: TRBJ2-7; abundance: medium-sized; d_gene: TRBD1; CDR3nt: TGTGCCAGCAGTACACCCGGGACAGGGTTTCCGTCGTCCTACGAGCAGTACTTC; CDR3aa: CASSTPGTGFPSSYEQYF
v_gene: TRBV10-3; j_gene: TRBJ2-7; abundance: NA; d_gene: NA; CDR3nt: TGTGCCATCAGTGAGGTAGGTGGCGAGCAGTACTTC; CDR3aa: CAISEVGGEQYF
v_gene: TRBV7-2; j_gene: TRBJ2-7; abundance: NA; d_gene: NA; CDR3nt: TGTGCCAGCAGCTTCCCAGGGAGTGAGCAGTACTTC; CDR3aa: CASSFPGSEQYF
v_gene: TRBV9; j_gene: TRBJ2-2; abundance: NA; d_gene: TRBD2; CDR3nt: TGTGCCAGCAGCGTAGAAGGTCTAGCGGTACACACCGGGGAGCTGTTTTTT; CDR3aa: CASSVEGLAVHTGELFF
v_gene: TRBV5-1; j_gene: TRBJ2-7; abundance: once; d_gene: NA; CDR3nt: TGCGCCAGCCGACTTTCGGCAGAGTACGAGCAGTACTTC; CDR3aa: CASRLSAEYEQYF
v_gene: TRBV4-1; j_gene: TRBJ2-7; abundance: NA; d_gene: NA; CDR3nt: TGCGCCAGCAGCCAAGGGACCCGAAGCCACGAGCAGTACTTC; CDR3aa: CASSQGTRSHEQYF
v_gene: TRBV29-1; j_gene: TRBJ2-2; abundance: NA; d_gene: NA; CDR3nt: TGCAGCGGCCTGACCCAATTAGGCGGGGAGCTGTTTTTT; CDR3aa: CSGLTQLGGELFF
v_gene: TRBV27; j_gene: TRBJ2-1; abundance: NA; d_gene: TRBD2; CDR3nt: TGTGCCAGCAGTTTATTAGGGCGGGGGGACTACAATGAGCAGTTCTTC; CDR3aa: CASSLLGRGDYNEQFF
v_gene: TRBV5-1; j_gene: TRBJ2-5; abundance: NA; d_gene: NA; CDR3nt: TGCGCCAGCAGCTTGTGGGTGCGCCAAAAAGAGACCCAGTACTTC; CDR3aa: CASSLWVRQKETQYF
v_gene: TRBV19; j_gene: TRBJ1-5; abundance: few; d_gene: NA; CDR3nt: TGTGCCAGTACCCCAACAGGGAATCGCAATCAGCCCCAGCATTTT; CDR3aa: CASTPTGNRNQPQHF
v_gene: TRBV29-1; j_gene: TRBJ2-6; abundance: NA; d_gene: NA; CDR3nt: TGCAGCGCCCAGGGAGCCTCTGGGGCCAACGTCCTGACTTTC; CDR3aa: CSAQGASGANVLTF
v_gene: TRBV15; j_gene: TRBJ2-3; abundance: NA; d_gene: TRBD2; CDR3nt: TGTGCCACCAGCAGGGAGGGGAGGGGATCAGATACGCAGTATTTT; CDR3aa: CATSREGRGSDTQYF
v_gene: TRBV6-1; j_gene: TRBJ2-2; abundance: NA; d_gene: TRBD2; CDR3nt: TGTGCCAGCAGTGTAGCGGGGGGGCCCACCGGGGAGCTGTTTTTT; CDR3aa: CASSVAGGPTGELFF
v_gene: TRBV6-1; j_gene: TRBJ1-1; abundance: NA; d_gene: NA; CDR3nt: TGTGCCAGCAGGGAAGGGCTCCTCCCGGGGGCGGGGAACACTGAAGCTTTCTTT; CDR3aa: CASREGLLPGAGNTEAFF
v_gene: TRBV10-3; j_gene: TRBJ2-3; abundance: NA; d_gene: TRBD2; CDR3nt: TGTGCCATCGGTAGCGGGGGGGTCATCCCTAGCACAGATACGCAGTATTTT; CDR3aa: CAIGSGGVIPSTDTQYF
v_gene: TRBV30; j_gene: TRBJ2-1; abundance: NA; d_gene: TRBD2; CDR3nt: TGTGCCTTGCACAGGGGGTGGACTAGCGGGGTGTACAATGAGCAGTTCTTC; CDR3aa: CALHRGWTSGVYNEQFF
v_gene: TRBV28; j_gene: TRBJ2-5; abundance: once; d_gene: NA; CDR3nt: TGTGCCAGCCAACAAGGAGTAAAGACCCAGTACTTC; CDR3aa: CASQQGVKTQYF
v_gene: TRBV7-3; j_gene: TRBJ2-5; abundance: NA; d_gene: TRBD2; CDR3nt: TGTGCCAGCAGCCAATTCAGCGGGGGGCAAGAGACCCAGTACTTC; CDR3aa: CASSQFSGGQETQYF
v_gene: TRBV29-1; j_gene: TRBJ2-5; abundance: NA; d_gene: TRBD1; CDR3nt: TGCAGCGTTGAAGCTTGGGACAGGGGTGGAGAGACCCAGTACTTC; CDR3aa: CSVEAWDRGGETQYF
v_gene: TRBV19; j_gene: TRBJ1-6; abundance: NA; d_gene: TRBD1; CDR3nt: TGTGCCAGTAACCCTATCGGGGGACAGGGGTATTCACCCCTCCACTTT; CDR3aa: CASNPIGGQGYSPLHF
v_gene: TRBV11-3; j_gene: TRBJ2-2; abundance: NA; d_gene: TRBD1; CDR3nt: TGTGCCAGCAGCTTAGGGGACCAGACAGGGCTGAAGGGCGGGGAGCTGTTTTTT; CDR3aa: CASSLGDQTGLKGGELFF
v_gene: TRBV2; j_gene: TRBJ1-6; abundance: NA; d_gene: NA; CDR3nt: TGTGCCAGCAGTGAAAGATCCTCGGCTAATTCACCCCTCCACTTT; CDR3aa: CASSERSSANSPLHF
v_gene: TRBV6-1; j_gene: TRBJ1-6; abundance: few; d_gene: NA; CDR3nt: TGTGCCAGCAGTCAAGCTACAGGTGTCTCCTATAATTCACCCCTCCACTTT; CDR3aa: CASSQATGVSYNSPLHF
v_gene: TRBV6-6; j_gene: TRBJ1-3; abundance: NA; d_gene: TRBD1; CDR3nt: TGTGCCAGCAGTTACCTGGGGACAGTAAGTCTGGACACCATATATTTT; CDR3aa: CASSYLGTVSLDTIYF
v_gene: TRBV5-5; j_gene: TRBJ1-1; abundance: NA; d_gene: NA; CDR3nt: TGTGCCAGCAGCTTGGGGTCGCCCGGCGAAGCTTTCTTT; CDR3aa: CASSLGSPGEAFF
v_gene: TRBV10-3; j_gene: TRBJ2-1; abundance: NA; d_gene: NA; CDR3nt: TGTGCCATCAGTGAGTCGCCAGGTTACAATGAGCAGTTCTTC; CDR3aa: CAISESPGYNEQFF
v_gene: TRBV7-9; j_gene: TRBJ1-4; abundance: NA; d_gene: TRBD1; CDR3nt: TGTGCCAGCAGCTTAGGGACCGGGACAGGGATCACTAATGAAAAACTGTTTTTT; CDR3aa: CASSLGTGTGITNEKLFF
v_gene: TRBV11-2; j_gene: TRBJ1-2; abundance: few; d_gene: TRBD1; CDR3nt: TGTGCCAGCAGCTTAGGCTTACAGGGGTCCTATGGCTACACCTTC; CDR3aa: CASSLGLQGSYGYTF
v_gene: TRBV19; j_gene: TRBJ2-7; abundance: NA; d_gene: NA; CDR3nt: TGTGCCAGTAGTACCCGTGGTCAGGGCTACGAGCAGTACTTC; CDR3aa: CASSTRGQGYEQYF
v_gene: TRBV5-1; j_gene: TRBJ2-5; abundance: NA; d_gene: TRBD2; CDR3nt: TGCGCCAGCAGCTTGATGGCGGGGGGGCTGGAGACCCAGTACTTC; CDR3aa: CASSLMAGGLETQYF
v_gene: TRBV7-2; j_gene: TRBJ2-7; abundance: NA; d_gene: NA; CDR3nt: TGTGCCAGCAGCTCAACCTCCTACGAGCAGTACTTC; CDR3aa: CASSSTSYEQYF
v_gene: TRBV5-4; j_gene: TRBJ2-3; abundance: NA; d_gene: TRBD1; CDR3nt: TGTGCCAGCAGCCCCGGATTACGAACCTTCCCACAGGGGACGCAGTATTTT; CDR3aa: CASSPGLRTFPQGTQYF
v_gene: TRBV10-2; j_gene: TRBJ1-1; abundance: NA; d_gene: NA; CDR3nt: TGCGCCAGCAGTGAGTGGGAGGGATCCATTGGCACTGAAGCTTTCTTT; CDR3aa: CASSEWEGSIGTEAFF
v_gene: TRBV6-1; j_gene: TRBJ2-5; abundance: few; d_gene: TRBD1; CDR3nt: TGTGCCAGCAGTGACAGGGGGCAGGAGACCCAGTACTTC; CDR3aa: CASSDRGQETQYF
v_gene: TRBV6-5; j_gene: TRBJ2-7; abundance: few; d_gene: TRBD1; CDR3nt: TGTGCCAGCAGTTACACGACAGGGGAAAACGAGCAGTACTTC; CDR3aa: CASSYTTGENEQYF
v_gene: TRBV10-3; j_gene: TRBJ2-3; abundance: NA; d_gene: NA; CDR3nt: TGTGCCATCAGCGCTTCGGGTACGCAGTATTTT; CDR3aa: CAISASGTQYF
v_gene: TRBV19; j_gene: TRBJ1-2; abundance: NA; d_gene: NA; CDR3nt: TGTGCCAGTAGTATAATCGGAACAGGAGGATATGGCTACACCTTC; CDR3aa: CASSIIGTGGYGYTF
v_gene: TRBV19; j_gene: TRBJ1-4; abundance: NA; d_gene: NA; CDR3nt: TGTGCCAGTAGTGAGACAACTAATGAAAAACTGTTTTTT; CDR3aa: CASSETTNEKLFF
v_gene: TRBV5-1; j_gene: TRBJ1-2; abundance: NA; d_gene: TRBD1; CDR3nt: TGCGCCAGCAGCTTGGGGGACAGGGGCTATGGCTACACCTTC; CDR3aa: CASSLGDRGYGYTF
v_gene: TRBV6-6; j_gene: TRBJ1-1; abundance: NA; d_gene: NA; CDR3nt: TGTGCCAGCAATCTAAAGGGACGGAAGAACACTGAAGCTTTCTTT; CDR3aa: CASNLKGRKNTEAFF
v_gene: TRBV14; j_gene: TRBJ2-1; abundance: NA; d_gene: NA; CDR3nt: TGTGCCAGCAGCCAAGATTTCCCGTGGGTAGGGTCCTACAATGAGCAGTTCTTC; CDR3aa: CASSQDFPWVGSYNEQFF